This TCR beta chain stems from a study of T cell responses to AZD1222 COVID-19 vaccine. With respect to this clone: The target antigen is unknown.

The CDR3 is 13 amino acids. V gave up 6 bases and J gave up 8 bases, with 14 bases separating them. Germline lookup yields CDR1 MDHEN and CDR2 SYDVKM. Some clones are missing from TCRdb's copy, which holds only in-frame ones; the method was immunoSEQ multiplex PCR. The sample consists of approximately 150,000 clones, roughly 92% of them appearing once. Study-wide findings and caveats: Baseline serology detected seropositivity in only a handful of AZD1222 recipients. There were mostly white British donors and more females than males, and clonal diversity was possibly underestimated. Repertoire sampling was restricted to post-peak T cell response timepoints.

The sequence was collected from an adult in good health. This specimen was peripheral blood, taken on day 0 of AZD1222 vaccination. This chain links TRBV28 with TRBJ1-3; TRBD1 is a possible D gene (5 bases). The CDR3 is CASRQGAEYTIYF. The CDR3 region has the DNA TGTGCCAGCAGGCAAGGGGCGGAATACACCATATATTTT.